This entry describes one T cell receptor beta chain. Absence of ophthalmopathy progression within 18 months defined stable Graves' hyperthyroidism. Hyperthyroidism had been newly diagnosed in patients aged 18 to 65, and its duration was under 2 months. Exclusion of patients followed from uncontrolled infection, other autoimmune disease, pregnancy or lactation. The V gene lost 7 bases and the J gene lost 2 bases, with 9 bases spanning the gap. This CDR3 is 13 amino acids long. Authors of the study amplified TCR beta CDR3 regions from RNA transcripts. In the first-round RT-PCR of the TCR CDR3, the HTBI primer set was used. From the multiplex PCR reads, TCRdb called clonotypes with MiXCR, one entry per CDR3 protein. The data contain under 450,000 distinct CDR3 sequences, approximately 14% of them singletons. This sample stems from a study of T cells in Graves' hyperthyroidism and ophthalmopathy.

The rearrangement uses TRBV12-3 or TRBV12-4 and TRBJ1-3, with a tentative D call TRBD1 (6 bases). The source of this sequence is a woman aged 18-29 years with Graves' hyperthyroidism. Sequencing was carried out using blood. CDR3 bases: TGTGCCAGCAACCGGGACACTGGAAACACCATATATTTT. Translated, it gives CASNRDTGNTIYF.